The rows below give T cell receptor beta chains drawn from one sample of a study of post-analysis software for immune sequencing data. TCRdb re-called the PCR reads through MiXCR, storing one row per CDR3 protein. Of about 460,000 distinct CDR3 sequences listed, over 35% are singletons. Material for sequencing was blood. These receptors all stem from a girl under 18 with multiple sclerosis. Each CDR3 is given with its conserved first and last residue. The order of the fields is D gene, V gene, J gene, clone size, CDR3 protein, CDR3 DNA. D genes are given only for firm matches. Clone size, where shown, is once, few, many, or a class for clones that have expanded.

TRBD1,TRBV29-1,TRBJ2-5,-,CSVEGTGTGDQEAQYF,TGCAGCGTTGAAGGGACCGGGACAGGAGACCAAGAGGCCCAGTACTTC
-,TRBV5-1,TRBJ2-1,few,CASSLDAAPSEQFF,TGCGCCAGCAGCCTGGACGCAGCGCCCAGTGAGCAGTTCTTC
TRBD1,TRBV27,TRBJ2-7,few,CASSPPGQGFYEQYF,TGTGCCAGCAGTCCTCCGGGACAGGGGTTCTACGAGCAGTACTTC
TRBD1,TRBV5-1,TRBJ2-4,few,CASSLVTGTENIQYF,TGCGCCAGCAGCTTGGTCACCGGGACAGAAAACATTCAGTACTTC
-,TRBV3-1,TRBJ2-6,once,CASSQKSGVGANVLTF,TGTGCCAGCAGCCAAAAGTCCGGGGTTGGGGCCAACGTCCTGACTTTC
-,TRBV20-1,TRBJ2-1,-,CSASGAVSSSYNEQFF,TGCAGTGCTAGTGGGGCCGTTTCAAGCTCCTACAATGAGCAGTTCTTC
-,TRBV12-3/TRBV12-4,TRBJ2-1,-,CASSFNGVDEQFF,TGTGCCAGCAGTTTCAATGGGGTCGATGAGCAGTTCTTC
-,TRBV24-1,TRBJ2-3,-,CATSDREASTDTQYF,TGTGCCACCAGTGATCGGGAAGCTAGCACAGATACGCAGTATTTT
TRBD1,TRBV20-1,TRBJ2-5,few,CSAQRRGQGTGAQYF,TGCAGTGCCCAGAGAAGGGGACAGGGGACGGGAGCCCAGTACTTC
-,TRBV29-1,TRBJ2-1,-,CSVPRGLENNEQFF,TGCAGCGTTCCCCGGGGGCTAGAGAACAATGAGCAGTTCTTC
TRBD1,TRBV29-1,TRBJ1-2,-,CSVEERQGIRNTF,TGCAGCGTTGAAGAGCGACAGGGCATTAGGAACACCTTC
TRBD1,TRBV10-2,TRBJ1-5,once,CASSEGGTGLNQPQHF,TGCGCCAGCAGTGAGGGTGGGACAGGGCTGAATCAGCCCCAGCATTTT
TRBD2,TRBV29-1,TRBJ2-7,few,CSVGSGSPYEQYF,TGCAGCGTTGGTAGCGGGAGCCCCTACGAGCAGTACTTC
-,TRBV7-6,TRBJ2-1,-,CASSARTRGDEQFF,TGTGCCAGCAGCGCCCGGACTCGTGGGGATGAGCAGTTCTTC
-,TRBV28,TRBJ1-2,-,CASSPPREHTF,TGTGCCAGCAGTCCGCCGAGGGAGCACACCTTC
TRBD1,TRBV13,TRBJ1-2,once,CASSLGPRTGQYGYTF,TGTGCCAGCAGCTTAGGCCCTCGGACAGGGCAATATGGCTACACCTTC
-,TRBV24-1,TRBJ2-3,-,CATSDGSKGNTDTQYF,TGTGCCACCAGTGATGGAAGCAAGGGTAACACAGATACGCAGTATTTT
TRBD2,TRBV29-1,TRBJ2-5,-,CSVERGVGHNEQYF,TGCAGCGTTGAACGGGGGGTGGGGCACAATGAGCAGTACTTC
TRBD1,TRBV20-1,TRBJ1-1,-,CSASPTDRASGAFF,TGCAGTGCTTCACCAACTGACAGGGCTTCGGGAGCTTTCTTT
TRBD1,TRBV6-1,TRBJ2-7,-,CASRDRDSSYEQYF,TGTGCCAGCAGGGACCGGGACAGCTCCTACGAGCAGTACTTC
-,TRBV3-1,TRBJ2-3,-,CASSLFLTGVTDTQYF,TGTGCCAGCAGCCTTTTCTTGACGGGAGTGACAGATACGCAGTATTTT
-,TRBV7-3,TRBJ2-5,-,CASSLPVESNEQYF,TGTGCCAGCAGCTTACCGGTTGAGAGTAATGAGCAGTACTTC
-,TRBV12-3/TRBV12-4,TRBJ1-2,-,CASTRGSRNYGYTF,TGTGCCAGCACCCGGGGATCGAGGAACTATGGCTACACCTTC
TRBD1,TRBV28,TRBJ2-7,-,CASRDRGYEQYF,TGTGCCAGCAGGGACAGGGGCTACGAGCAGTACTTC
-,TRBV4-2,TRBJ1-2,-,CASSQGPHDGYTF,TGTGCCAGCAGCCAAGGACCCCATGATGGCTACACCTTC
TRBD1,TRBV7-8,TRBJ1-2,-,CASSLGDGGGDYGYTF,TGTGCCAGCAGCTTAGGGGACGGAGGGGGCGACTATGGCTACACCTTC
-,TRBV4-1,TRBJ1-4,-,CASSPSAGSNEKLFF,TGCGCCAGCAGCCCCTCTGCAGGGAGCAATGAAAAACTGTTTTTT
TRBD2,TRBV20-1,TRBJ2-7,-,CSAATGTSGASSYEQYF,TGCAGTGCGGCAACAGGGACTAGCGGGGCCAGCTCCTACGAGCAGTACTTC
TRBD1,TRBV6-1,TRBJ2-6,-,CGTGDSGANVLTF,TGTGGGACAGGAGACTCTGGGGCCAACGTCCTGACTTTC
-,TRBV4-1,TRBJ2-7,-,CASSQTEQPEQYF,TGCGCCAGCAGCCAAACAGAACAACCCGAGCAGTACTTC
-,TRBV6-2/TRBV6-3,TRBJ1-1,-,CASRATGILTEAFF,TGTGCCAGCAGAGCGACAGGTATACTCACTGAAGCTTTCTTT
-,TRBV28,TRBJ1-5,-,CASLLTGNQPQHF,TGTGCCAGCCTTTTGACAGGCAATCAGCCCCAGCATTTT
-,TRBV7-9,TRBJ2-7,-,CASSPSADSYNEQYF,TGTGCCAGCAGCCCTTCAGCCGATTCTTACAATGAGCAGTACTTC